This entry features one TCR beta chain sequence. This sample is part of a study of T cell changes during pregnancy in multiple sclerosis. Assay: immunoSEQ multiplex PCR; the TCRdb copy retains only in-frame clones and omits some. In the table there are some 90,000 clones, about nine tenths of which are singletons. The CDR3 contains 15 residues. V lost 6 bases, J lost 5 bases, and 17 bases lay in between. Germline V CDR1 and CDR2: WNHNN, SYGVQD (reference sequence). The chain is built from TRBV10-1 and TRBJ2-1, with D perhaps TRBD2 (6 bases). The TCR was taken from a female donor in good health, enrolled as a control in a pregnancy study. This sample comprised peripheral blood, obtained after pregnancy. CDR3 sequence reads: CASRAKRTNHNEQFF. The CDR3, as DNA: TGCGCCAGCAGGGCCAAAAGGACTAACCACAATGAGCAGTTCTTC.